This T cell receptor (beta chain) was identified in a study of CD8 T cells in ankylosing spondylitis. TCR beta libraries were made by quantitative 5'-RACE with molecular barcodes. TCRdb re-derived calls from the 5' RACE reads in MiXCR, one entry per CDR3 protein. The sample yields 500,000 to 550,000 distinct CDR3 sequences, roughly 13% seen once. Note on this clonotype: No antigen is known for it.

Overall study results and limits: Seemingly distinctive of ankylosing spondylitis blood was a TCR beta motif formed by eight highly homologous variants. Prior literature has documented some motif variants in synovial fluid and blood from reactive arthritis. From matched ankylosing spondylitis synovial fluid, disease-linked clones were reportedly recovered at significantly enriched levels. In peripheral blood, disease-linked CD8+ clones occurred at relatively low frequencies.

Input material: blood, either unsorted or a sorted T cell fraction (not recorded which). This receptor was obtained from a male donor with ankylosing spondylitis.

The CDR3 spells CASSSPGPAGGPRDNEQFF. CDR3 nucleotide sequence: TGTGCCAGCAGCTCGCCGGGACCAGCGGGAGGGCCTCGGGACAATGAGCAGTTCTTC. The J gene is TRBJ2-1, the V gene TRBV3-1, with TRBD2 matching over 10 bases. This CDR3 has 19 amino acids. Germline V gives CDR1 LGHDT, CDR2 YNNKEL (reference sequence). V dropped 5 bases and J dropped 5; count of bases not matched to a gene: 18.